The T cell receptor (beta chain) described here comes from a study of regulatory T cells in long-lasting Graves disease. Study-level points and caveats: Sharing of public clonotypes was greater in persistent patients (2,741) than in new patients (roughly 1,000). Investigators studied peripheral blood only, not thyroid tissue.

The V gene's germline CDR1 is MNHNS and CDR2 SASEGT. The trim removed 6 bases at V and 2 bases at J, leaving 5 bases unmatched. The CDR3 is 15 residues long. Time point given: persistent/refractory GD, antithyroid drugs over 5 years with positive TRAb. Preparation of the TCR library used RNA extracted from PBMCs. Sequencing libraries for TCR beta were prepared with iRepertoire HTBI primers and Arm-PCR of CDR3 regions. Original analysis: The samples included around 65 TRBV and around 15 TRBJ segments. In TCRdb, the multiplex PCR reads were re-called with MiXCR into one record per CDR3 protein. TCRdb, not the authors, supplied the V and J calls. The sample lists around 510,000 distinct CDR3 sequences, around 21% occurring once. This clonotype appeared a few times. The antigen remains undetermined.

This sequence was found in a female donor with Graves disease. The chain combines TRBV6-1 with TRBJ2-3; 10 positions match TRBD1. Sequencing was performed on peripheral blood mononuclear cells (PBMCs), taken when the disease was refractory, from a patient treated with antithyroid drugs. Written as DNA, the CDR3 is TGTGCCAGCAGAAAGGACAGGGGGAACACAGATACGCAGTATTTT. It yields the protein CASRKDRGNTDTQYF.